This TCR beta chain was documented in a study of vaccination and CD4 T cells after COVID-19. As for the study in general: Every participant had a vaccine, which was either BNT162b2 or mRNA-1273, given in two doses.

The Oncomine TCR Beta short-read assay was what sequenced the DNA obtained from cultured CD4+ T cells. In this case, cultured CD4+ T cells provided the extracted genomic DNA. TCRdb re-derived calls from the PCR reads in MiXCR, one entry per CDR3 protein. The table includes about 9,700 distinct CDR3 sequences, around 60% detected once. The V end lost 5 bases, the J end lost 5 bases, and 12 bases lay between the germline ends. This CDR3 is 13 amino acids long. CDR1 is MNHEY and CDR2 is SMNVEV in the germline V gene (reference sequence). The treatment here: roughly 11-day PBMC culture with coronavirus spike peptide pools or control peptides (ViraFEST assay). CD4+ T lymphocytes from the unexposed donor were collected before the COVID-19 pandemic (2011-2018). Remarks on this clonotype: Its antigen is not known.

Sequenced: CD4+ T cells from blood, cultured in vitro. V and J are TRBV27 and TRBJ1-2; D is unclear. This clonotype was sampled from a human donor in good health. The CDR3 coding sequence is TGTGCCAGCAGTAGCCTAAGTAGTTATGGCTACACCTTC. It translates to CASSSLSSYGYTF.